This T cell receptor beta chain was recorded in a study of blood T cell repertoires in COVID-19. About the study: Collection of acute and convalescent COVID-19 samples took place in the United States, Italy and Spain.

The protocol was immunoSEQ multiplex PCR, while the TCRdb copy is restricted to in-frame clones and leaves out a portion. Of over 50,000 clones in the sample, just over 85% were seen once. Sequencing input: peripheral blood. The TCR sequence derives from a man between 65 and 85 years old with active COVID-19.

The CDR3 DNA reads as TGTGCCAGCAGTCTCGGGACACGCCAGCCCCAGCATTTT. Encoded protein: CASSLGTRQPQHF. The chain links TRBV2 to TRBJ1-5, with D possibly TRBD1 on 6 matching bases. V was shortened by 5 bases and J by 7 bases, with 12 bases between the two germline ends. The CDR3 sequence is 13 residues long. Per germline, CDR1 SNHLY and CDR2 FYNNEI.